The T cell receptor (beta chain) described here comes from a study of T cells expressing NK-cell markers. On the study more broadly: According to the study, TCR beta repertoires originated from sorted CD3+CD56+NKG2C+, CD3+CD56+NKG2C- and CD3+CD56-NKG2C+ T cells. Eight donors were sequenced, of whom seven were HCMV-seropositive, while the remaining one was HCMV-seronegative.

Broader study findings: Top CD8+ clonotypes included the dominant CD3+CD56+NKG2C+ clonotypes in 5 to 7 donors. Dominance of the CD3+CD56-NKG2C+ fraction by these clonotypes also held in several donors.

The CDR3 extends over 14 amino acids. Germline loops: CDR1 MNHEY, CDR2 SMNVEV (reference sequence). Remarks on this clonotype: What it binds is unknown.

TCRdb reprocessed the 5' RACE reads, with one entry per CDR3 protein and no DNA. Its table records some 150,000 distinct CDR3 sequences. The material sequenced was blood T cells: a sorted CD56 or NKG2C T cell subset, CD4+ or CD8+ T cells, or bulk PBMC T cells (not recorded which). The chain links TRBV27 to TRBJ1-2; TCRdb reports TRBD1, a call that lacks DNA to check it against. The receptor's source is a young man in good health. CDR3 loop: CASSFGKGDYGYTF.